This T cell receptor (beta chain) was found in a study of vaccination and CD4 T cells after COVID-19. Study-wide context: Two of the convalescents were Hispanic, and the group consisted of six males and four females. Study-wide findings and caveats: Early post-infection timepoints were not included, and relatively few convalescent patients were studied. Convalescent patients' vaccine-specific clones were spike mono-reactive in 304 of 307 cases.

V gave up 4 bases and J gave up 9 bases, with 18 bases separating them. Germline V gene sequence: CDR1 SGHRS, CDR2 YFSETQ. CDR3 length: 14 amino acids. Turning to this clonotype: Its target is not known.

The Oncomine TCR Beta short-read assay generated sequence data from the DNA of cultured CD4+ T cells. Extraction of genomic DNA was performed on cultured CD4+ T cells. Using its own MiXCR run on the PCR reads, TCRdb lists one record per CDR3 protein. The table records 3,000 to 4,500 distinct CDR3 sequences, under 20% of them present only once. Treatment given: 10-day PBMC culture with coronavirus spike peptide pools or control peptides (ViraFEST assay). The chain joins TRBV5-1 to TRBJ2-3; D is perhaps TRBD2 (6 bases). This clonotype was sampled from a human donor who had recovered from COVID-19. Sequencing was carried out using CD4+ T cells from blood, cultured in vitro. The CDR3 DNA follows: TGCGCCAGCAGCCGTCTTTCGGAGGGCGAGACGCAGTATTTT. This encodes CASSRLSEGETQYF.